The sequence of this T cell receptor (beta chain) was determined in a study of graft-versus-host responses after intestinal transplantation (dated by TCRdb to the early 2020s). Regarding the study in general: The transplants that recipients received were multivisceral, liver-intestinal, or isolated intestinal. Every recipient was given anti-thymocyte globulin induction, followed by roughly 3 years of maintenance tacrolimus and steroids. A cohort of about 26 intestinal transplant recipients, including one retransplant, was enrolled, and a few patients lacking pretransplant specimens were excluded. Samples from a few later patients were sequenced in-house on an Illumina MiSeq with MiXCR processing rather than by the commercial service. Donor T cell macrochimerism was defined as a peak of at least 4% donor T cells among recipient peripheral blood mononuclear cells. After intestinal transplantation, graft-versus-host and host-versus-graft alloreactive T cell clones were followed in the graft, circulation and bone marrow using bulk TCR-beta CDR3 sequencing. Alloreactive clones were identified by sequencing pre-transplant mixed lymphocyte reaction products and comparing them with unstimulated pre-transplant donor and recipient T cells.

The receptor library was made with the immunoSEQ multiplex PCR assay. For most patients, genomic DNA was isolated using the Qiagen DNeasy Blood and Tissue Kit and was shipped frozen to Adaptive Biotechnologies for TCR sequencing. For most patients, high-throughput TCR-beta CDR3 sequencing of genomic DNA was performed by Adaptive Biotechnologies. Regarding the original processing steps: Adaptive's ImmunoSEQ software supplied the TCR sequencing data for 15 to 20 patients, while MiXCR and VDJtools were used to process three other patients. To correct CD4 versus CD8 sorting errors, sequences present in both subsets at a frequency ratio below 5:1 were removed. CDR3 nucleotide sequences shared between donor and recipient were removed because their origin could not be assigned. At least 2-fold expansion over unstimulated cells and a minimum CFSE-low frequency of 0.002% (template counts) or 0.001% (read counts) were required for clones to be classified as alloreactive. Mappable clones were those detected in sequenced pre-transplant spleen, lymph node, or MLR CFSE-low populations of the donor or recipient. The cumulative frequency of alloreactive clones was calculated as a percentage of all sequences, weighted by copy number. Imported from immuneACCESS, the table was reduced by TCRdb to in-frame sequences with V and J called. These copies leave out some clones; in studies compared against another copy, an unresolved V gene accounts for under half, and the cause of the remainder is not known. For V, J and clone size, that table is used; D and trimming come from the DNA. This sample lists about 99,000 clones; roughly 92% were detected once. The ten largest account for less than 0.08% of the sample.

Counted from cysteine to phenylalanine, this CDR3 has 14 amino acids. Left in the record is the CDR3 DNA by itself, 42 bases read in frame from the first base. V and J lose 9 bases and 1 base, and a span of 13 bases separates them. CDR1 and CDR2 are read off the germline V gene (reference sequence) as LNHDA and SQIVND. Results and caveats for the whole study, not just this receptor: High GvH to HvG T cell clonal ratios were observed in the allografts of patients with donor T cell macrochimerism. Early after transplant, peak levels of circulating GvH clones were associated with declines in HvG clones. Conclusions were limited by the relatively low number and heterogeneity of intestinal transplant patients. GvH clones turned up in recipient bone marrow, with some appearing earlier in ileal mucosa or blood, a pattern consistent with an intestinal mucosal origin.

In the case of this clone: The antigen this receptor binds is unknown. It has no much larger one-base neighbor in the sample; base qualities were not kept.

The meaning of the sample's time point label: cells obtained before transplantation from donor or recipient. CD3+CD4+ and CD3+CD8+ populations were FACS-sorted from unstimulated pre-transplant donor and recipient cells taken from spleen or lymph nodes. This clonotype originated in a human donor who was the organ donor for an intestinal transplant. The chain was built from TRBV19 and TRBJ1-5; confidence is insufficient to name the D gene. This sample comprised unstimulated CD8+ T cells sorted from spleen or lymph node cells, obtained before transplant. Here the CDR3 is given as CASQRWRSNQPQHF. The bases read TGTGCCAGCCAACGGTGGAGGAGCAATCAGCCCCAGCATTTT.